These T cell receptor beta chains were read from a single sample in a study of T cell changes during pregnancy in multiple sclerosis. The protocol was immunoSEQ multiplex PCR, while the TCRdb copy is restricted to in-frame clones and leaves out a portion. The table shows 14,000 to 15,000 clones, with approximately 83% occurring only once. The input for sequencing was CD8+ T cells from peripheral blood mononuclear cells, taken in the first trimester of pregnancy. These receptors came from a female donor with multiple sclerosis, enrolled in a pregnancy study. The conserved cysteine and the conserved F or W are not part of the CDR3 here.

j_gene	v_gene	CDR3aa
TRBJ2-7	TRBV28	ASSSAYEQY
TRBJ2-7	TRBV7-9	ASSSRQLNEQY
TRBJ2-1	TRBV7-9	ASSLEGGTLYNEQF
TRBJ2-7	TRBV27	ASSPSMLGQNTYEQY
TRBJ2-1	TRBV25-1	ASSERPGDDEQF
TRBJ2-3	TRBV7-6	ASSQTSGGTQY
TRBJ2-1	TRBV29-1	SVPRNSYNEQF
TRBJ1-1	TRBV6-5	ASKGQASGGTEAF
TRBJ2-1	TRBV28	ASSPGRRRVSYNEQF
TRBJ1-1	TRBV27	ASSGQGSTEAF
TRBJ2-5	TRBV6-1	ASSAGTTQETQY
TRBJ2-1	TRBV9	ASSVEGLAGNEQF
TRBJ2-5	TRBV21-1	ASSKVGQSAQY
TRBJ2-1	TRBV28	ASSSRAGANEQF
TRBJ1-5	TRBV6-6	ASSYPYSNQPQH
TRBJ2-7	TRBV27	ASSLGQGAYEQY
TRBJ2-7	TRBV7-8	ASSLVTETYEQY
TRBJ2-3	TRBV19	ASSIVETGGTDTQY
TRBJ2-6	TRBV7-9	ASSLAVSSGANVLT
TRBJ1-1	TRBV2	ASSYRGTNTEAF
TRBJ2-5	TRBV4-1	ASSQASGIQETQY
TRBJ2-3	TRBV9	ASSPEAGGTDTQY
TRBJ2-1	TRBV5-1	ASSLYSGHNEQF
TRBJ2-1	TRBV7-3	ASSPGQGRLAGNNEQF
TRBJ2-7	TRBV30	ACLGLAGAPTYEQY
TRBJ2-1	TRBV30	AWTTSGDYNEQF
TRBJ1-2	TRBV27	ASSFLTGGEDGYT
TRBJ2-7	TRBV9	ASSAGLVGEQY
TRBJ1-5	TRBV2	ASRTGVQPQH
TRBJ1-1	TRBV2	ASSEARGWNTEAF
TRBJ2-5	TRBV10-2	ASSDRGFGWAQY
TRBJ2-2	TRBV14	ASSIVGTSDTGELF
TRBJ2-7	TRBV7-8	ASSLASGGKDYEQY
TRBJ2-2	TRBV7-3	ASSPSGGGTGELF
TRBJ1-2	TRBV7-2	ASSSFPGHRDPNYGYT
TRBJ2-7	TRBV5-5	ASSLHSSYEQY
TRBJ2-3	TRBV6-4	ASSDSTSGSTDTQY
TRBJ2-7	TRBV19	ASSIASASTYEQY
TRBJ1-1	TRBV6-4	ASRLGREAF
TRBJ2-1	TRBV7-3	ASSLLAGFDEQF